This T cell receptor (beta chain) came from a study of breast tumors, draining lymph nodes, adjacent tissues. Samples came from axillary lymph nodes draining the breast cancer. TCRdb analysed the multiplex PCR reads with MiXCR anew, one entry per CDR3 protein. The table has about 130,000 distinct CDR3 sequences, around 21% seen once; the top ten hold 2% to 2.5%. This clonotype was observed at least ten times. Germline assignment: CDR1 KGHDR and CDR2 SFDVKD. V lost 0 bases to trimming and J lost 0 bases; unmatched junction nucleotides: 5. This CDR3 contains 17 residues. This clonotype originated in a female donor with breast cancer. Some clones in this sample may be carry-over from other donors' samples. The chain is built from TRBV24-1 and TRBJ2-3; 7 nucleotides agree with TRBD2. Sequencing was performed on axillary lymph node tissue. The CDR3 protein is CATSDLRGSGSTDTQYF. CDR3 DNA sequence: TGTGCCACCAGTGATTTGCGAGGTAGCGGGAGCACAGATACGCAGTATTTT.